Listed below are T cell receptor beta chains from one sample, sequenced in a study of blood T cell repertoires in COVID-19. Sequencing used immunoSEQ multiplex PCR; TCRdb keeps in-frame clones, though not all of them. The table includes 45,000 or so clones, around 86% detected once. The specimen sequenced was peripheral blood. These receptors came from a woman between 55 and 75 years old with acute or convalescent COVID-19. Each CDR3 is given with its conserved first and last residue. A D gene is named only where the DNA matches it firmly. Clone size is shown for a subset of rows, as once, few, many or a class of expanded clone.

CDR3 length | clone size | J gene | V gene | D gene | CDR3 DNA | CDR3 protein
16 | . | TRBJ1-5 | TRBV19 | TRBD1 | TGTGCCAGTACCTCTCGGAGGCAGGGGGCTCTTCAGCCCCAGCATTTT | CASTSRRQGALQPQHF
13 | . | TRBJ1-2 | TRBV11-2 | . | TGTGCCAGCAGCCCCTCTGGGGCTTATGGCTACACCTTC | CASSPSGAYGYTF
15 | . | TRBJ1-1 | TRBV5-1 | . | TGCGCCAGCAGCGGGGGCACCGGGATGAACACTGAAGCTTTCTTT | CASSGGTGMNTEAFF
13 | . | TRBJ1-5 | TRBV3-1/TRBV3-2 | . | TGTGCCAGCAGCCTAACAGGGAATCAGCCCCAGCATTTT | CASSLTGNQPQHF
17 | once | TRBJ2-5 | TRBV19 | TRBD2 | TGTGCCAGTAGTATAGGGCGGGGGGCTACAGTTAAAGAGACCCAGTACTTC | CASSIGRGATVKETQYF
14 | . | TRBJ1-4 | TRBV5-1 | TRBD1 | TGCGCCAGCAGCCTTGGGACAGGGAATGAAAAACTGTTTTTT | CASSLGTGNEKLFF
15 | . | TRBJ1-2 | TRBV4-1 | TRBD1 | TGCGCCAGCAGCCAATTGGCCAGGGGGGACTATGGCTACACCTTC | CASSQLARGDYGYTF
15 | once | TRBJ2-5 | TRBV7-2 | TRBD1 | TGTGCCAGCAGACGGGACAGGGGGGGCCGGGAGACCCAGTACTTC | CASRRDRGGRETQYF
18 | . | TRBJ1-3 | TRBV7-9 | TRBD1 | TGTGCCAGCAGCACCTCCCGGACAGGGTACACCTCTGGAAACACCATATATTTT | CASSTSRTGYTSGNTIYF
15 | . | TRBJ1-1 | TRBV10-1 | TRBD1 | TGCGCCAGCAGGCCCCGGACAGGGAGGAACACTGAAGCTTTCTTT | CASRPRTGRNTEAFF
15 | . | TRBJ1-5 | TRBV9 | TRBD1 | TGTGCCAGCAGGTCGACCGGGACAGAAGGTCAGCCCCAGCATTTT | CASRSTGTEGQPQHF
14 | . | TRBJ1-1 | TRBV19 | TRBD1 | TGTGCCAGTAGTATAGACCGACAGGGGGTAAGGGCTTTCTTT | CASSIDRQGVRAFF
17 | . | TRBJ1-6 | TRBV5-6 | . | TGTGCCAGCAATAAGGTGGGGCAAGGGACCTATAATTCACCCCTCCACTTT | CASNKVGQGTYNSPLHF
16 | . | TRBJ2-1 | TRBV19 | TRBD2 | TGTGCCAGTAGTGGATTAGCGGGATCGGGTTACAATGAGCAGTTCTTC | CASSGLAGSGYNEQFF
12 | . | TRBJ1-1 | TRBV28 | . | TGTGCCAGCAGTTCCGGGGGGCTTGAAGCTTTCTTT | CASSSGGLEAFF
16 | . | TRBJ2-1 | TRBV7-3 | TRBD2 | TGTGCCAGCAGCTTAATGAGGAGCGGGAGGAAGAATGAGCAGTTCTTC | CASSLMRSGRKNEQFF
13 | few | TRBJ1-3 | TRBV12-3/TRBV12-4 | . | TGTGCCAGCAGTTTACTTTCTGGAAACACCATATATTTT | CASSLLSGNTIYF
15 | . | TRBJ2-2 | TRBV6-1 | . | TGTGCCAGCAGTGAAGAGACAGGACTCACCGGGGAGCTGTTTTTT | CASSEETGLTGELFF
16 | . | TRBJ2-7 | TRBV6-6 | TRBD1 | TGTGCCAGCAGGTACGGTCGACAGGGGAGGTACGACGAGCAGTACTTC | CASRYGRQGRYDEQYF
16 | once | TRBJ1-6 | TRBV7-2 | TRBD1 | TGTGCCAGCAGGGGTTCGGTGGGACAGCATAATTCACCCCTCCACTTT | CASRGSVGQHNSPLHF
16 | few | TRBJ2-7 | TRBV21-1 | . | TGTGCCAGCAGCAAAGGGTCTTGGGACTACTCCTACGAGCAGTACTTC | CASSKGSWDYSYEQYF
17 | . | TRBJ2-1 | TRBV18 | TRBD1 | TGTGCCAGCTCACCACCAGAGGCAGGGGGCCTCTACAATGAGCAGTTCTTC | CASSPPEAGGLYNEQFF
15 | . | TRBJ2-3 | TRBV5-1 | TRBD2 | TGCGCCAGCAGCTCGCAGGGAGCGGGAACAGATACGCAGTATTTT | CASSSQGAGTDTQYF
14 | once | TRBJ2-5 | TRBV7-2 | . | TGTGCCAGCACCCTTTCCGGTTCGGTAGAGACCCAGTACTTC | CASTLSGSVETQYF
14 | . | TRBJ1-1 | TRBV28 | . | TGTGCCAGCAGTTTTTGGAGCATGAACACTGAAGCTTTCTTT | CASSFWSMNTEAFF
13 | once | TRBJ1-1 | TRBV11-2 | . | TGTGCCAGCAGCTTAACTGAGAACACTGAAGCTTTCTTT | CASSLTENTEAFF
15 | . | TRBJ2-1 | TRBV7-9 | TRBD2 | TGTGCCAGCAGAAAACTAGCGGGGAGGGGCAATGAGCAGTTCTTC | CASRKLAGRGNEQFF
14 | . | TRBJ1-5 | TRBV27 | . | TGTGCCAGCATGATCGGGGGGAGTAATCAGCCCCAGCATTTT | CASMIGGSNQPQHF